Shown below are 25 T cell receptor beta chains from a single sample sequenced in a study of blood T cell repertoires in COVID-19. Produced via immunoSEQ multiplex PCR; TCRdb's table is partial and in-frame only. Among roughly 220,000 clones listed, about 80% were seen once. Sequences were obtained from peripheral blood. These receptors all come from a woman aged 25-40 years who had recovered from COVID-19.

The CDR3 nucleotides are TGTGCCAGCAGTTCGCCGGGACAGGGTGAAAAGAACTATGGCTACACCTTC. Amino acid sequence: CASSSPGQGEKNYGYTF. The chain joins TRBV28 to TRBJ1-2; 9 bases align to TRBD1. The germline V gene encodes CDR1 MDHEN and CDR2 SYDVKM. Trimming cost V 4 bases and J 2 bases; bases outside gene matches: 11. This CDR3 is 17 amino acids long.

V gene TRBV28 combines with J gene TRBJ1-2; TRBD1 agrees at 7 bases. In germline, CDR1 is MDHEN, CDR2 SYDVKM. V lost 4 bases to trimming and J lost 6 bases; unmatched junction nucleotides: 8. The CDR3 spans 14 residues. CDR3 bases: TGTGCCAGCAGTTCTTGGTCAGGGGGTAATGGCTACACCTTC. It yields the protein CASSSWSGGNGYTF.

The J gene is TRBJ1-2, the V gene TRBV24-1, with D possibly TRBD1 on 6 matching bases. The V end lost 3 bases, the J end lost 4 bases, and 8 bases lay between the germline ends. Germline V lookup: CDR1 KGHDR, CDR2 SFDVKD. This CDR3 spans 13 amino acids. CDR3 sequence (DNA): TGTGCCACCAGTGATCGGGACATCTATGGCTACACCTTC. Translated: CATSDRDIYGYTF.

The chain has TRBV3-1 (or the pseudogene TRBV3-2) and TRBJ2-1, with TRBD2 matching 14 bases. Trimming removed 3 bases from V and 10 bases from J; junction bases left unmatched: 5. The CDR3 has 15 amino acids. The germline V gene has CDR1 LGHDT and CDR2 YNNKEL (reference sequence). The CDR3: CASSQTSGRAQEQFF. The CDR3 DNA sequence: TGTGCCAGCAGCCAGACTAGCGGGAGGGCCCAGGAGCAGTTCTTC.

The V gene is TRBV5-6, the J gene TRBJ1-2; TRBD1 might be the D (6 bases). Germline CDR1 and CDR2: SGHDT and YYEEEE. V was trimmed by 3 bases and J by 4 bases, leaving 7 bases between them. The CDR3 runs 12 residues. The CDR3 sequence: CASSSGVYGYTF. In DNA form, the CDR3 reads TGTGCCAGCAGCTCAGGGGTCTATGGCTACACCTTC. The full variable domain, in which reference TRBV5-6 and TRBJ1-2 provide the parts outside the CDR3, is DAGVTQSPTHLIKTRGQQVTLRCSPKSGHDTVSWYQQALGQGPQFIFQYYEEEERQRGNFPDRFSGHQFPNYSSELNVNALLLGDSALYLCASSSGVYGYTFGSGTRLTVV.

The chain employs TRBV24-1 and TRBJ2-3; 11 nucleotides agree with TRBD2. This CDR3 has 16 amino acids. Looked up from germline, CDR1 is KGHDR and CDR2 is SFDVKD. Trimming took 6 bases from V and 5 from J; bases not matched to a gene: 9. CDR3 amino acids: CATSMGLAEVRDTQYF. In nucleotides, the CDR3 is TGTGCCACCAGTATGGGACTAGCGGAGGTGAGAGATACGCAGTATTTT.

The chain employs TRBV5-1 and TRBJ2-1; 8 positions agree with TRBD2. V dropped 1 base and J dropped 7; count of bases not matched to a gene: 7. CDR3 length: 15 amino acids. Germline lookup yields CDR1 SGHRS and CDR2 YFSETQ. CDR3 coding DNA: TGCGCCAGCAGCTTGTTTGCGGGAGGAGGGAATGAGCAGTTCTTC. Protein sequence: CASSLFAGGGNEQFF.

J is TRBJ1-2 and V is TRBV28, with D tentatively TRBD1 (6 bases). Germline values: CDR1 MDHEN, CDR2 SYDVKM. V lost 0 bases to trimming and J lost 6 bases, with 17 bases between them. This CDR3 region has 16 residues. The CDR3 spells CASSLWGQGRLDGYTF. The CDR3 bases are TGTGCCAGCAGTTTATGGGGTCAGGGGCGGTTGGATGGCTACACCTTC.

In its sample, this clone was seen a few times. CDR3 residues: CASSLGSGDNQPQHF. CDR3 DNA: TGTGCCAGCAGCTTAGGGTCCGGGGATAATCAGCCCCAGCATTTT. This chain uses TRBV13 with TRBJ1-5, with D unresolved. The CDR3 is made up of 15 amino acids. V gave up 0 bases and J gave up 4 bases, with 10 bases separating them. The germline CDR1 and CDR2 sequences are PRHDT and FYEKMQ (reference sequence).

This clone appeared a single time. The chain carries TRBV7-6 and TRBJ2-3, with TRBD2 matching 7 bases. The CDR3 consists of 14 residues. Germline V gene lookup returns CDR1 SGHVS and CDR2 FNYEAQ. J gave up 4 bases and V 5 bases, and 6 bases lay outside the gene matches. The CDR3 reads CASSPRGRADTQYF. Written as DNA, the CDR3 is TGTGCCAGCAGCCCACGTGGGAGGGCAGATACGCAGTATTTT.

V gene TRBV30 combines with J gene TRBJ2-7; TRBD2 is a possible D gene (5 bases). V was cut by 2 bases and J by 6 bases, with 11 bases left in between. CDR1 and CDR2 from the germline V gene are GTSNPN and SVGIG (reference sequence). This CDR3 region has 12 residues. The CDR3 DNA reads TGTGCCTGGAGTACGGGATCGGGCGAGCAGTACTTC. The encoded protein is CAWSTGSGEQYF.

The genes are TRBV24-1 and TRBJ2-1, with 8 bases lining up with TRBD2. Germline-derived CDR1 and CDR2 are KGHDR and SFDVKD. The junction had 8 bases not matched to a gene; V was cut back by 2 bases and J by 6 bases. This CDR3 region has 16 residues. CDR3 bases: TGTGCCACCAGTGATTGGGGTAGCGGGACCCGCAATGAGCAGTTCTTC. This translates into CATSDWGSGTRNEQFF.

CDR3 in DNA: TGTGCCAGCAGCTTGAACGGCGGCTCCTACGAGCAGTACTTC. Protein: CASSLNGGSYEQYF. V gene TRBV5-4 combines with J gene TRBJ2-7, with D unresolved. CDR1 and CDR2 from the germline V gene are SGHNT and YYREEE (reference sequence). Trimming left V 1 base short and J 0 bases short, with 8 bases between. CDR3 length: 14 residues.

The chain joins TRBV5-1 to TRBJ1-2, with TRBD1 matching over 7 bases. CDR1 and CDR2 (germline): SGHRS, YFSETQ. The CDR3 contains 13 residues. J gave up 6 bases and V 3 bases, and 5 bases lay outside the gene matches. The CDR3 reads CASSSTGEDGYTF. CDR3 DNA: TGCGCCAGCAGCTCCACAGGGGAGGATGGCTACACCTTC.

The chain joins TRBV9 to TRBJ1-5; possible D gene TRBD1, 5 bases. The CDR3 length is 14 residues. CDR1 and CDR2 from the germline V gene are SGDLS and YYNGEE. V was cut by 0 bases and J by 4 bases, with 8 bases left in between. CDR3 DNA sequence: TGTGCCAGCAGCGTAGGACAGCTAAATCAGCCCCAGCATTTT. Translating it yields CASSVGQLNQPQHF. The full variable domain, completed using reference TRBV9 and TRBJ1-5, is DSGVTQTPKHLITATGQRVTLRCSPRSGDLSVYWYQQSLDQGLQFLIQYYNGEERAKGNILERFSAQQFPDLHSELNLSSLELGDSALYFCASSVGQLNQPQHFGDGTRLSIL.

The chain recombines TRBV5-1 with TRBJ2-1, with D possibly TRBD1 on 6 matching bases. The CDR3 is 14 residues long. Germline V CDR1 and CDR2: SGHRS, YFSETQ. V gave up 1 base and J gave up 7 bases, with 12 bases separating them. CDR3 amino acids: CASSLFTGRNEQFF. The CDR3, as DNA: TGCGCCAGCAGCTTGTTTACAGGGAGAAATGAGCAGTTCTTC.

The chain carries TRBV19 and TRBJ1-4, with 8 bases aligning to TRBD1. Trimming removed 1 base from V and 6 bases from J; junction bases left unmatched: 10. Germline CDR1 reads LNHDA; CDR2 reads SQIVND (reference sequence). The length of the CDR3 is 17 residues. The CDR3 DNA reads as TGTGCCAGTAGTATAGTGGGCTGGTCAGGGGGCGATGAAAAACTGTTTTTT. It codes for CASSIVGWSGGDEKLFF.

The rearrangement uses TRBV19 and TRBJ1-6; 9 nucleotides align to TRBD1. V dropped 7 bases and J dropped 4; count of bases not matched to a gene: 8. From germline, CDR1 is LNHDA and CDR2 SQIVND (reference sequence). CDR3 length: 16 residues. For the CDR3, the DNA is TGTGCCAGTAAGGATGCGGGGACAGGGTATAATTCACCCCTCCACTTT. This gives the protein CASKDAGTGYNSPLHF.

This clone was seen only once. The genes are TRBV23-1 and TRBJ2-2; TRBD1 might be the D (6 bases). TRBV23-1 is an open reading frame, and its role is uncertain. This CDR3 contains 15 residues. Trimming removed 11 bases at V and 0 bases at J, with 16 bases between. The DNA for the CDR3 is TGCGCCTTTCCGGGACATCTCGCGAACACCGGGGAGCTGTTTTTT. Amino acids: CAFPGHLANTGELFF.

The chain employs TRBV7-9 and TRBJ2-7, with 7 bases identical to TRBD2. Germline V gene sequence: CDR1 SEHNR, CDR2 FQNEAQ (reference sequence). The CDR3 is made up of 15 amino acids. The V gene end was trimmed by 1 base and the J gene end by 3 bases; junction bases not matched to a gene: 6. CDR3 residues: CASSLGGGLIYEQYF. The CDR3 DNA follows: TGTGCCAGCAGCTTAGGGGGAGGGCTCATCTACGAGCAGTACTTC.

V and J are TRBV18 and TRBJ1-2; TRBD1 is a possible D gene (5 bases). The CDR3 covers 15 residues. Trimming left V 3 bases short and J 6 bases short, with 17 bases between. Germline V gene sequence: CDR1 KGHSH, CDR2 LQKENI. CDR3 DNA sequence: TGTGCCAGCTCACCCCTGGTAGCGGGGCAAGATGGCTACACCTTC. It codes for CASSPLVAGQDGYTF.

The CDR3 loop is CASSPRGRHEQYF. CDR3 DNA sequence: TGTGCCAGCAGTCCCAGGGGCCGCCACGAGCAGTACTTC. V gene TRBV2 combines with J gene TRBJ2-7; TRBD1 might be the D (6 bases). V lost 5 bases and J lost 5, with 13 bases in between. This CDR3 contains 13 residues. Germline V CDR1 and CDR2: SNHLY, FYNNEI.

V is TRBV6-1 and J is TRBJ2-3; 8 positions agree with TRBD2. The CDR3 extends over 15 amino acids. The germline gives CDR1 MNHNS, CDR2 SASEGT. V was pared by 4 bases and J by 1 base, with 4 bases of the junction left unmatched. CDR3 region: CASSGAGVGTDTQYF. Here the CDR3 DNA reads TGTGCCAGCAGTGGAGCGGGAGTTGGCACAGATACGCAGTATTTT.

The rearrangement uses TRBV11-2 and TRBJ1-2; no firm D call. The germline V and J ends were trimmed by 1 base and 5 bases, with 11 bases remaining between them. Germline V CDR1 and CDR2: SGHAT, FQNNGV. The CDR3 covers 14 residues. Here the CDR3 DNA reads TGTGCCAGCAGCTTAGCGGAGTCTGGTTATGGCTACACCTTC. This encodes CASSLAESGYGYTF. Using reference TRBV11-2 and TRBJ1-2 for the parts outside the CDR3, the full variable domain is EAGVAQSPRYKIIEKRQSVAFWCNPISGHATLYWYQQILGQGPKLLIQFQNNGVVDDSQLPKDRFSAERLKGVDSTLKIQPAKLEDSAVYLCASSLAESGYGYTFGSGTRLTVV.

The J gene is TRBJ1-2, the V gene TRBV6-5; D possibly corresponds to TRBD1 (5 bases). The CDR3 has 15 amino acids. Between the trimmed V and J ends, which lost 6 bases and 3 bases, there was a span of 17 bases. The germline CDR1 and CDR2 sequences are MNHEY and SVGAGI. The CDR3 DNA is TGTGCCAGCAGCCCAAGGACACAACGGGACTATGGCTACACCTTC. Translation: CASSPRTQRDYGYTF.